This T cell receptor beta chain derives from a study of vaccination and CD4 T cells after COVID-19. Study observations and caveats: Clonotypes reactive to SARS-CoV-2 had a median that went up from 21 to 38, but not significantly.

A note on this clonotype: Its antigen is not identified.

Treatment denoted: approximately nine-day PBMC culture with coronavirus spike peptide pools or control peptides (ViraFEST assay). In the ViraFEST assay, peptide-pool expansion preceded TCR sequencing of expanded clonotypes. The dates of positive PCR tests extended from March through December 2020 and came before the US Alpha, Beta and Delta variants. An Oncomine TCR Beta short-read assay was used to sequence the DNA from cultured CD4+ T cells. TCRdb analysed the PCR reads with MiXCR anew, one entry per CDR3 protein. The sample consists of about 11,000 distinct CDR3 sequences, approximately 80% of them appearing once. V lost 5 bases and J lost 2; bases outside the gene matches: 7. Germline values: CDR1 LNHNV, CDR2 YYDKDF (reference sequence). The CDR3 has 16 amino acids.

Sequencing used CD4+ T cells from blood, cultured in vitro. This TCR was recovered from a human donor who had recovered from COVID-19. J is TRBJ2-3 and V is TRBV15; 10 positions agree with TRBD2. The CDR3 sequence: CATSRKLAGNTDTQYF. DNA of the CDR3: TGTGCCACCAGCCGAAAACTAGCGGGGAACACAGATACGCAGTATTTT.